This paragraph covers one T cell receptor beta chain sequence. This clonotype was detected ten times or more. The clone's antigen remains unknown. Nothing much larger sits one base from this clone, and base qualities are not available. The data are from a study of early T cells in non-severe SARS-CoV-2 infection (dated by TCRdb to the early 2020s). Regarding the complete study: Because TCR sequencing relied on bulk RNA taken from unsorted whole blood, pairing of alpha and beta chains was not possible. Study-wide conclusions, independent of this receptor: VDJdb matching was skewed toward anti-spike CD8 responses, so virus-specific expansions were likely underestimated and private and CD4 specificities were missed.

Set within a cohort of healthcare workers in London, UK, this nested case-control study involved weekly PCR testing of nasopharyngeal swabs along with blood sampling. Healthcare workers were recruited between 23 and 31 March 2020, during the week of the UK lockdown, and were followed weekly for up to about 15 weeks. The protocol used for the library was 5' RACE. The sequencer was a NextSeq 500. The TCR library protocol attached unique molecular identifiers to individual cDNA molecules to correct for sequencing error and PCR bias. Both TCR alpha and beta chains were sequenced, and tight co-correlation was observed between alpha and beta sequence abundances in each sample. As for the original processing: Decombinator V4 was used to perform V gene, J gene and CDR3 annotation of TCR sequences. TCRs were defined as expanded if a significant change between any two time points was detected under a Poisson model with p below 0.0001. TCR abundances were normalised to the total number of TCRs sequenced in each sample and reported as counts per million. MAIT TCRs were defined by TRAV1-2 paired with TRAJ12, TRAJ20 or TRAJ33, and iNKT TCRs by TRAV10 paired with TRAJ18. VDJdb, accessed 1 November 2021, was searched for CMV, EBV and SARS-CoV-2 annotated TCRs, excluding TCRs annotated for multiple antigens. The public reads were reprocessed in TCRdb via fastp at Q25 and MiXCR, keeping in-frame beta chains. Rows with one shared CDR3 protein collapse into an entry with the most common genes and DNA. None of the V and J calls come from the authors' own analysis; TCRdb made them. The sample table lists tens of thousands of distinct CDR3 sequences, roughly an eighth of them with a count of one. The ten most abundant clones make up approximately 7% of the sample.

Relative to germline, V is missing 3 bases and J is missing 8 bases, with 2 bases of the junction outside any gene match. Its CDR3 holds 12 amino acids, cysteine through phenylalanine. The CDR3 DNA has 36 bases and is translated from base 1. CDR1 and CDR2, per the germline V gene, are SGHTA and FQGNSA. In this chain, TRBV7-2 is recombined with TRBJ2-3; a stretch of 7 junction bases matches TRBD2. This TCR was recovered from an adult who was a healthcare worker with PCR-confirmed SARS-CoV-2 infection or an uninfected control (not recorded which). What was sequenced was whole blood. CDR3 sequence: CASSFERGTQYF. The bases read TGTGCCAGCAGCTTCGAGCGGGGTACGCAGTATTTT.